A single sample gave rise to the 18 T cell receptor beta chains below, sequenced in a study of blood T cells in healthy people across ages. Through a sample-barcoded 5' primer and a J-beta primer mix, a second PCR was run for roughly 7 to 11 cycles. MiXCR was run by TCRdb on the 5' RACE reads, yielding one entry per CDR3 protein. The data contain hundreds of thousands of distinct CDR3 sequences, more than 40% of them seen just once; the ten biggest clones take up approximately 32%. Sequencing was carried out using blood. Source of these receptors: a woman aged 55 to 70 in good health.

This clonotype was seen a handful of times. The V call is TRBV20-1, the J call TRBJ2-5, with D perhaps matching TRBD1 (5 bases). The CDR3 runs to 14 residues. Germline V gene data show CDR1 as DFQATT and CDR2 as SNEGSKA (reference sequence). The germline V and J ends were trimmed by 1 base and 1 base, with 10 bases remaining between them. The CDR3: CSARGDSVQETQYF. The CDR3 DNA follows: TGCAGTGCTAGAGGAGACAGCGTCCAAGAGACCCAGTACTTC.

The CDR3 is CSARDPTGVGEKLFF. CDR3 coding DNA: TGCAGTGCTAGAGATCCGACAGGGGTAGGGGAAAAACTGTTTTTT. This chain links TRBV20-1 with TRBJ1-4; 8 bases map to TRBD1. CDR3 length equals 15 residues. The germline gives CDR1 DFQATT, CDR2 SNEGSKA (reference sequence). With 0 bases clipped from V and 8 bases from J, the junction kept 8 bases outside the gene matches.

The rearrangement links TRBV20-1 to TRBJ2-5; D not certain. The germline V gene has CDR1 DFQATT and CDR2 SNEGSKA (reference sequence). The CDR3 covers 12 residues. V lost 5 bases to trimming and J lost 1 base, with 8 bases between them. This chain's CDR3 is CSAPRIQETQYF. Here the CDR3 DNA reads TGCAGTGCTCCGCGTATCCAAGAGACCCAGTACTTC.

The V and J genes are TRBV7-2 and TRBJ2-1; D remains unclear. V lost 1 base and J 2 bases, leaving 18 bases between the germline ends. This CDR3 is built from 18 residues. Germline V gives CDR1 SGHTA, CDR2 FQGNSA. CDR3 coding DNA: TGTGCCAGCAGCTTAGTGTACTCCTGGGGTGGGACCTACAATGAGCAGTTCTTC. Its protein is CASSLVYSWGGTYNEQFF. Filled out from reference TRBV7-2 and TRBJ2-1, the complete variable domain reads GAGVSQSPSNKVTEKGKDVELRCDPISGHTALYWYRQSLGQGLEFLIYFQGNSAPDKSGLPSDRFSAERTGGSVSTLTIQRTQQEDSAVYLCASSLVYSWGGTYNEQFFGPGTRLTVL.

The V gene is TRBV7-2, the J gene TRBJ1-1, with 8 bases that match TRBD1. The CDR3 is 12 residues long. Germline-derived CDR1 and CDR2 are SGHTA and FQGNSA. V trimming: 5 bases; J trimming: 9 bases; junction bases outside the gene matches: 5. The CDR3 coding sequence is TGTGCCAGCAGCCCCACAGGGGGTAAAGCTTTCTTT. Translating gives CASSPTGGKAFF.

This clonotype was detected only a few times. The chain links TRBV12-3 or TRBV12-4 to TRBJ2-7; perhaps TRBD2 as D (5 bases). This CDR3 is 12 amino acids long. Trimming cost V 6 bases and J 6 bases, with 12 bases left between them. The CDR3 coding sequence is TGTGCCAGCAGCCCGGGGAGAGTCGAGCAGTACTTC. This gives the protein CASSPGRVEQYF.

V and J are TRBV7-6 and TRBJ2-2; 12 positions match TRBD2. CDR1 SGHVS and CDR2 FNYEAQ come from the germline V gene. CDR3 length: 16 residues. The junction had 6 bases not matched to a gene; V was cut back by 5 bases and J by 5 bases. The CDR3 loop is CASSLTSGSLTGELFF. CDR3 nucleotide sequence: TGTGCCAGCAGCCTGACTAGCGGGAGTTTGACCGGGGAGCTGTTTTTT.

This clonotype was seen a single time. The chain combines TRBV6-6 with TRBJ1-5; D is possibly TRBD1 (5 bases). The germline CDR1 and CDR2 sequences are MNHNY and SVGAGI (reference sequence). This CDR3 has 14 residues. V dropped 0 bases and J dropped 6 bases, with 9 bases sitting between them. The CDR3 DNA reads as TGTGCCAGCAGTTACTCGTCCGGGGGTCAGCCCCAGCATTTT. Protein product: CASSYSSGGQPQHF.

J is TRBJ1-2 and V is TRBV6-6; TRBD1 matches at 7 bases. V shed 3 bases, J shed 0 bases, and the junction held 4 bases outside the gene matches. Germline CDR1 MNHNY, CDR2 SVGAGI (reference sequence). CDR3 length: 15 amino acids. The CDR3 loop reads CASSYLDRANYGYTF. In DNA form, the CDR3 reads TGTGCCAGCAGTTATCTAGACAGGGCTAACTATGGCTACACCTTC.

The CDR3 here is CASSFLAGVINEQFF. CDR3 sequence (DNA): TGTGCCAGCAGCTTCCTAGCGGGAGTAATTAATGAGCAGTTCTTC. The gene calls are TRBV7-2 and TRBJ2-1; 10 bases agree with TRBD2. This CDR3 is built from 15 residues. Losses at the gene ends were 3 bases for V and 7 bases for J; bases not matched to a gene: 6. CDR1 and CDR2 from the germline V gene are SGHTA and FQGNSA. The full variable domain, completed using reference TRBV7-2 and TRBJ2-1, is GAGVSQSPSNKVTEKGKDVELRCDPISGHTALYWYRQSLGQGLEFLIYFQGNSAPDKSGLPSDRFSAERTGGSVSTLTIQRTQQEDSAVYLCASSFLAGVINEQFFGPGTRLTVL.

This chain connects TRBV9 to TRBJ2-1; the D gene could be TRBD1 or TRBD2 (5 bases each). The CDR3 sequence is 13 residues long. Germline V gene lookup returns CDR1 SGDLS and CDR2 YYNGEE. Trimming left V 5 bases short and J 10 bases short, with 16 bases between. CDR3 DNA: TGTGCCAGCAGTCCGACCCGGGGCACAGAGCAGTTCTTC. Residues: CASSPTRGTEQFF.

Notes on this clonotype: This may be a read error: a much more frequent sequence differs by one nucleotide. The chain recombines TRBV7-6 with TRBJ2-5; the match to TRBD2 covers 7 bases. The germline CDR1 and CDR2 sequences are SGHVS and FNYEAQ. The CDR3 runs 15 residues. Germline trimming cut 0 bases from V and 5 bases from J; bases unmatched to any gene: 6. CDR3 DNA: TGTGCCAGCAGCTTAGCCGGGACTAACGGCGAGACCCAGTACTTC. Its translation: CASSLAGTNGETQYF.

This clonotype was seen only a few times. The V and J genes are TRBV20-1 and TRBJ1-1, with 7 bases that match TRBD1. Germline assignment: CDR1 DFQATT and CDR2 SNEGSKA (reference sequence). This CDR3 spans 13 amino acids. The ends lost 4 bases at V and 0 bases at J; junction bases unmatched: 2. CDR3 coding DNA: TGCAGTGCTACAACAGGGGTGAACACTGAAGCTTTCTTT. Translation gives CSATTGVNTEAFF.

CDR3 region: CASSLWGSGRGIHEQYF. The CDR3 nucleotides read TGCGCCAGCAGCTTGTGGGGTAGCGGGAGAGGAATCCACGAGCAGTACTTC. The gene calls are TRBV5-1 and TRBJ2-4; TRBD2 agrees at 9 bases. The J call may be wrong; the DNA end is better matched by TRBJ2-7. Germline V lookup: CDR1 SGHRS, CDR2 YFSETQ. The CDR3 runs 17 residues.

Concerning this clonotype: The junction differs from germline at one of its ends, possibly a read error. This chain uses TRBV10-3 with TRBJ2-3, with a weak D call TRBD1 (6 bases). This CDR3 region has 14 residues. Germline V gives CDR1 ENHRY, CDR2 SYGVKD. The CDR3: CAISEDRSRDMQYF. The CDR3 nucleotides are TGTGCCATCAGTGAGGACAGGTCCCGAGATATGCAGTATTTT.

This clonotype has more than one count but fewer than ten. The V gene is TRBV20-1, the J gene TRBJ2-1; maybe TRBD1 (5 bases). The length of the CDR3 is 15 residues. The germline V and J ends were trimmed by 3 bases and 1 base, with 13 bases remaining between them. The germline V gene encodes CDR1 DFQATT and CDR2 SNEGSKA (reference sequence). The CDR3 DNA follows: TGCAGTGCTAGCCGTCGGACACCATCCTACAATGAGCAGTTCTTC. Protein sequence: CSASRRTPSYNEQFF.

V is TRBV6-2 or TRBV6-3 and J is TRBJ2-7; 9 bases agree with TRBD1. Germline values: CDR1 MNHEY, CDR2 SVGEGT. This CDR3 is built from 15 residues. V dropped 6 bases and J dropped 7; count of bases not matched to a gene: 13. CDR3 in amino acids: CASSERQGGYNEQYF. The CDR3 DNA follows: TGTGCCAGCAGCGAGAGACAGGGGGGCTACAATGAGCAGTACTTC.

This clonotype was observed once. The chain links TRBV6-5 to TRBJ2-5; 8 nucleotides agree with TRBD1. Gene TRBJ2-7 matches the end of the DNA better, so the J call may be wrong. In germline, CDR1 is MNHEY, CDR2 SVGAGI. The CDR3 spans 14 residues. The CDR3 is CASKIGQGRLEQYF. The CDR3 DNA sequence: TGTGCCAGCAAGATAGGACAGGGCCGGCTCGAGCAGTACTTC.